The clone carrying this T cell receptor beta chain has just a few counts. Its antigen is not known. This entry is derived from a study of T cells in Graves' hyperthyroidism and ophthalmopathy. The source material, RNA transcripts, was used to amplify TCR beta CDR3 regions. Carried out on the TCR CDR3, a first-round RT-PCR used the HTBI primer set. TCRdb re-called the multiplex PCR reads with MiXCR, one entry per CDR3 protein. Of 300,000 to 450,000 distinct CDR3 sequences detected, around 15% appear once; the ten largest clones hold roughly a fifth. Germline-derived CDR1 and CDR2 are SGHVS and FQNEAQ. V was cut by 4 bases and J by 6 bases, with 16 bases left in between. The CDR3 loop spans 15 amino acids. Study conclusions and caveats: Blood also carried most thyroid clonotypes expanded above 0.001. A model using 13 V-J features told ophthalmopathy apart from stable hyperthyroidism. The model identified upcoming ophthalmopathy a median 6.5 months ahead of onset.

The sample was blood. This rearrangement joins TRBV7-8 to TRBJ2-1; D unresolved. The sequence was obtained from a woman under 40 with Graves' ophthalmopathy. The CDR3 DNA follows: TGTGCCAGCAGCTCAAACTTCGGACCTGCCAATGAGCAGTTCTTC. Amino acids: CASSSNFGPANEQFF.